This T cell receptor (beta chain) was identified in a study of cytomegalovirus exposure and HLA in healthy donors. The repertoire was sequenced with immunoSEQ multiplex PCR; TCRdb's copy has only in-frame clones and lacks some. Among approximately 140,000 clones, 80% to 90% were seen once, and the ten largest hold 2.9%. The CDR3 is 15 amino acids. With 2 bases removed from V and 0 bases from J, the gap between germline ends came to 11 bases. In germline, CDR1 is MNHEY, CDR2 SMNVEV (reference sequence). Specimen: PBMCs. This sequence was found in a man younger than 30 in good health and CMV-seronegative. The V call is TRBV27, the J call TRBJ2-7; D uncertain. The CDR3 sequence: CASSLNQVSSYEQYF. CDR3 coding DNA: TGTGCCAGCAGTTTAAATCAAGTCAGCTCCTACGAGCAGTACTTC.